This T cell receptor beta chain was captured in a study of control samples from healthy donors and cancer patients. Using immunoSEQ multiplex PCR, the repertoire was profiled, and TCRdb retains in-frame clones only, with some absent. Of 170,000 or so clones in the sample, 90% to 95% were seen once. Germline V gene data show CDR1 as DFQATT and CDR2 as SNEGSKA (reference sequence). Trimming shortened V by 3 bases and J by 2 bases, and 19 bases separated the two germline ends. CDR3 length: 16 residues. This rearrangement joins TRBV20-1 to TRBJ2-5; D possibly matches TRBD1 or TRBD2 (7 bases each). This sequence originates from a woman aged 18-29 years in good health. The sequenced material came from blood. In nucleotides, the CDR3 is TGCAGTGCTAGTATCCTGGGGAGGGGACAGCAAGAGACCCAGTACTTC. Translating gives CSASILGRGQQETQYF.